This TCR beta chain was found in a study of T cell repertoires in cytomegalovirus infection. For the study at large: The authors used CMV epitopes that were HLA-C-restricted (recently identified) and HLA-B-restricted (well studied). Matching HLA type, along with CMV infection, was indicated by public TCR beta signatures. Findings and caveats of the study: HLA-C-restricted CMV clonotypes gave the most frequent clonotype in two of eight donors.

This clonotype was counted between two and nine times. Its target is not known. TCRdb reanalysed the reads using MiXCR and keeps one entry per CDR3 protein. The sample has under 500,000 distinct CDR3 sequences; about 42% are singletons. Germline CDR1 reads MNHNS; CDR2 reads SASEGT. Trimming pared 6 bases from V and 3 bases from J, leaving 15 bases between. This CDR3 comprises 15 residues. This material consisted of cultured PBMCs, taken from culture after CMV antigen stimulation. The clonotype comes from a human donor in good health (CMV status not recorded). Some clones in this sample may be carry-over from other donors' samples. This sequence joins TRBV6-1 and TRBJ2-1; perhaps TRBD1 as D (6 bases). CDR3 DNA: TGTGCCAGCAGGGAAACAGGGTCCAACTACAATGAGCAGTTCTTC. Its translation: CASRETGSNYNEQFF.